This T cell receptor beta chain was obtained from a study of OX40 agonist ivuxolimab in advanced cancers. Across the whole study: It was ivuxolimab, an agonistic anti-OX40 (CD134) antibody, that patients were treated with. Patients received intravenous ivuxolimab every 2 weeks at 0.01 to 10 mg/kg. Overall study results and limits: Patients who responded partially at 0.1-3.0 mg/kg showed clonal expansion ranking among the lowest. Among the nonresponders, some also had low normalized T-cell clonal expansion.

Deletions cut 5 bases from V and 2 bases from J, with 9 bases between. Germline CDR1 is LNHDA and CDR2 is SQIVND (reference sequence). This CDR3 has 13 residues. About this clone: Its antigen is not known.

The data were produced by immunoSEQ multiplex PCR, yet TCRdb's version contains in-frame clones alone and is incomplete. The sample has about 22,000 clones, approximately 91% seen once. Here the sequenced sample was CD4+ or CD8+ T cells sorted from blood, taken in a trial of the OX40 agonist ivuxolimab. This receptor was taken from an adult with an advanced solid tumor such as melanoma, head and neck, liver or kidney cancer. The V call is TRBV19, the J call TRBJ1-1, with no clear D. As DNA, the CDR3 is TGTGCCAGTAGTCTGACATCAAACACTGAAGCTTTCTTT. Encoded protein: CASSLTSNTEAFF.